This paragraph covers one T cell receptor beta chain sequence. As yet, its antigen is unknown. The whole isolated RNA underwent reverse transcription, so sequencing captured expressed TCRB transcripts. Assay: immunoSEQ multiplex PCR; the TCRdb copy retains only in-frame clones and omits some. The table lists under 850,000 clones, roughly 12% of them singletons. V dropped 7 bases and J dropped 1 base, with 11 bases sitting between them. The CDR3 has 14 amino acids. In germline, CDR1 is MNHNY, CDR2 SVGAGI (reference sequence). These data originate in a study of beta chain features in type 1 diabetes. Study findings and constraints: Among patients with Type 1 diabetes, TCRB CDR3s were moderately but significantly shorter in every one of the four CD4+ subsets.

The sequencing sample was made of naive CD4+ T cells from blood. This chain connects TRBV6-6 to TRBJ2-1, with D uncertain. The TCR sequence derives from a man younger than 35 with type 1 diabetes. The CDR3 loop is CASILSLSYNEQFF. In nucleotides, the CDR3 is TGTGCCAGCATTCTCAGCCTTTCCTACAATGAGCAGTTCTTC.